One and the same sample provided the 21 T cell receptor beta chains below, sequenced in a study of CD8 T cells in ankylosing spondylitis. Whole-study results and caveats: Seemingly characteristic of ankylosing spondylitis blood was a TCR beta motif consisting of roughly 8 highly homologous variants.

Antigens for these TCRs are unknown. TCRdb independently ran MiXCR on the 5' RACE reads; one entry per CDR3 protein. Among over 700,000 distinct CDR3 sequences, roughly 19% were seen once, and the ten largest hold around a fifth. Material for sequencing was blood, either unsorted or a sorted T cell fraction (not recorded which). The receptors were gathered from a male donor with ankylosing spondylitis.

In its sample, this clonotype was seen a few times. The genes are TRBV28 and TRBJ2-5; D is unclear. Between the trimmed V and J ends, which lost 3 bases and 4 bases, there was a span of 12 bases. CDR1 is MDHEN and CDR2 is SYDVKM in the germline V gene. The CDR3 totals 14 residues. DNA for the CDR3: TGTGCCAGCAGTTTCCCCGATTTGGGAGAGACCCAGTACTTC. It encodes CASSFPDLGETQYF.

This clonotype was seen many times. The CDR3 is CASSEILPLGNQPQHF. Here the CDR3 DNA reads TGTGCCAGCAGTGAGATTTTACCGCTGGGCAATCAGCCCCAGCATTTT. V usage is TRBV2 and J usage is TRBJ1-5; D gene ambiguous. Trimming removed 3 bases at V and 2 bases at J, with 14 bases between. Germline V gene sequence: CDR1 SNHLY, CDR2 FYNNEI. CDR3 length equals 16 residues. Combining the CDR3 with reference TRBV2 and TRBJ1-5 gives the whole variable domain EPEVTQTPSHQVTQMGQEVILRCVPISNHLYFYWYRQILGQKVEFLVSFYNNEISEKSEIFDDQFSVERPDGSNFTLKIRSTKLEDSAMYFCASSEILPLGNQPQHFGDGTRLSIL.

As concerns this clonotype: A junction boundary mismatches the germline segment, possibly from a read error. The chain employs TRBV2 and TRBJ2-7; 8 positions agree with TRBD2. This CDR3 region has 12 residues. Per germline, CDR1 SNHLY and CDR2 FYNNEI. CDR3 region: CASSEAGLAGVF. CDR3 bases: TGTGCCAGCAGTGAAGCAGGGCTAGCGGGCGTCTTC.

As DNA, the CDR3 is TGTGCCAGCAGCTTAAATTCGGAGGGGGAAGAGACCCAGTACTTC. This gives the protein CASSLNSEGEETQYF. The genes are TRBV7-9 and TRBJ2-5; D is tentatively TRBD1 or TRBD2 (6 bases each). The V end lost 2 bases, the J end lost 3 bases, and 13 bases lay between the germline ends. Germline CDR1 reads SEHNR; CDR2 reads FQNEAQ (reference sequence). This CDR3 is 15 amino acids long.

The chain is built from TRBV5-1 and TRBJ2-7, with TRBD2 matching 11 bases. The CDR3 has 16 residues. Germline assignment: CDR1 SGHRS and CDR2 YFSETQ. With 3 bases clipped from V and 4 bases from J, the junction kept 9 bases outside the gene matches. The chain's CDR3 is CASSSVPGTSGYEQYF. CDR3 coding DNA: TGCGCCAGCAGCTCCGTACCCGGGACTAGCGGATACGAGCAGTACTTC.

This clonotype was counted only a few times. The chain recombines TRBV18 with TRBJ1-1, with 7 nucleotides matching TRBD1. The CDR3 is 21 amino acids. Germline assignment: CDR1 KGHSH and CDR2 LQKENI. The junction had 26 bases not matched to a gene; V was cut back by 2 bases and J by 5 bases. CDR3 DNA: TGTGCCAGCTCACCAACCCCTGGACAGGCCTATTCATACCCTCTCTCAACTGAAGCTTTCTTT. This translates into CASSPTPGQAYSYPLSTEAFF.

This clonotype showed up just a few times. The chain combines TRBV3-1 with TRBJ2-1, with a possible D match to TRBD2 (7 bases). The CDR3 covers 16 residues. Trimming removed 3 bases from V and 7 bases from J, with 19 bases in between. Germline V gene lookup returns CDR1 LGHDT and CDR2 YNNKEL (reference sequence). The CDR3 DNA reads TGTGCCAGCAGCCATAGTAGTGTTGCGGGGGCAAATGAGCAGTTCTTC. It specifies CASSHSSVAGANEQFF.

The chain combines TRBV30 with TRBJ1-1; a possible D gene is TRBD1 (6 bases). This CDR3 comprises 11 residues. CDR1 and CDR2 from the germline V gene are GTSNPN and SVGIG (reference sequence). Trimming stripped 4 bases from V and 5 bases from J, with 8 bases between. The CDR3 sequence is CAWTGETEAFF. The CDR3 DNA follows: TGTGCCTGGACAGGGGAGACTGAAGCTTTCTTT.

To note about this clonotype: Relative to the germline gene, one junction end is altered; a read error may explain this. J is TRBJ2-7 and V is TRBV3-1; possible D gene TRBD1, 6 bases. Germline CDR1 is LGHDT and CDR2 is YNNKEL (reference sequence). This CDR3 has 13 residues. This CDR3 reads CASSQDPGTRENF. The CDR3 nucleotides are TGTGCCAGCAGCCAAGATCCCGGGACAAGGGAGAACTTC.

This clonotype was detected only a few times. The chain employs TRBV3-1 and TRBJ2-7; D unresolved. Trimming stripped 2 bases from V and 5 bases from J, with 10 bases between. The CDR3 has 13 amino acids. From germline, CDR1 is LGHDT and CDR2 YNNKEL (reference sequence). This CDR3 is CASSQSLPHEQYF. The CDR3 coding sequence is TGTGCCAGCAGCCAAAGCCTCCCCCACGAGCAGTACTTC.

This clonotype was counted at least ten times. The junction does not match germline at one end; this may be a read error. V usage is TRBV5-1 and J usage is TRBJ2-6; D might be TRBD2 (6 bases). Germline V gives CDR1 SGHRS, CDR2 YFSETQ. This CDR3 comprises 15 residues. CDR3 nucleotides: TGTGCCAGCAGCTTGGGGGGTACTGGGGCCAACGTCCTGACTTTC. Its translation: CASSLGGTGANVLTF.

The chain couples TRBV27 to TRBJ2-3; 8 positions match TRBD1. In germline, CDR1 is MNHEY, CDR2 SMNVEV (reference sequence). The CDR3 has 16 residues. Trimming cost V 5 bases and J 2 bases; bases outside gene matches: 9. In DNA form, the CDR3 reads TGTGCCAGCAGTCCAAGACAGGGGATAAACACAGATACGCAGTATTTT. Protein: CASSPRQGINTDTQYF.

This clonotype was observed a few times. This chain uses TRBV12-3 or TRBV12-4 with TRBJ2-3; either TRBD1 or TRBD2 may supply D (5 bases each). Trimming shortened V by 3 bases and J by 2 bases, and 15 bases separated the two germline ends. CDR3 length: 16 residues. The chain's CDR3 is CASSFTREWVTDTQYF. The CDR3 DNA sequence: TGTGCCAGCAGTTTTACCAGGGAGTGGGTCACAGATACGCAGTATTTT.

In its sample, this clonotype was seen a few times. This chain joins TRBV29-1 and TRBJ1-4; unclear D gene. Deletions cut 5 bases from V and 4 bases from J, with 11 bases between. Germline V lookup: CDR1 SQVTM, CDR2 ANQGSEA. There are 13 residues in the CDR3. CDR3 protein: CSVNEMGNEKLFF. The CDR3 DNA reads TGCAGCGTTAATGAGATGGGTAATGAAAAACTGTTTTTT. Variable domain in full (rest from reference TRBV29-1 and TRBJ1-4): SAVISQKPSRDICQRGTSLTIQCQVDSQVTMMFWYRQQPGQSLTLIATANQGSEATYESGFVIDKFPISRPNLTFSTLTVSNMSPEDSSIYLCSVNEMGNEKLFFGSGTQLSVL.

This clonotype was found a few times. V gene TRBV28 combines with J gene TRBJ1-2; a weak D match, TRBD1 (5 bases). The CDR3 runs 12 residues. Germline V gene lookup returns CDR1 MDHEN and CDR2 SYDVKM. The germline V and J ends were trimmed by 8 bases and 4 bases, with 11 bases remaining between them. Written as DNA, the CDR3 is TGTGCCAGCCGCTGGGACGGCTATGGCTACACCTTC. Protein: CASRWDGYGYTF.

This rearrangement joins TRBV20-1 to TRBJ2-5; D is perhaps TRBD2 (7 bases). CDR3 size: 14 residues. Germline lookup yields CDR1 DFQATT and CDR2 SNEGSKA (reference sequence). V was pared by 4 bases and J by 4 bases, with 16 bases between. CDR3: CSATSGRGGETQYF. Written as DNA, the CDR3 is TGCAGTGCTACCTCGGGAAGGGGGGGAGAGACCCAGTACTTC.

This clonotype was observed a few times. This chain connects TRBV7-2 to TRBJ2-3, with D perhaps matching TRBD2 (5 bases). This CDR3 is built from 14 residues. The V end lost 5 bases, the J end lost 7 bases, and 16 bases lay between the germline ends. CDR1 is SGHTA and CDR2 is FQGNSA in the germline V gene. The CDR3 loop reads CASSRPDGKNTQYF. Written as DNA, the CDR3 is TGTGCCAGCAGCCGCCCCGACGGGAAAAATACGCAGTATTTT.

The chain links TRBV27 to TRBJ2-7; perhaps D is TRBD1 or TRBD2 (5 bases each). The CDR3 covers 16 residues. CDR1 and CDR2 from the germline V gene are MNHEY and SMNVEV (reference sequence). The germline V and J ends were trimmed by 3 bases and 2 bases, with 17 bases remaining between them. CDR3 sequence (DNA): TGTGCCAGCAGTTTGAGCGGTGGGGACGGCACCTACGAGCAGTACTTC. This translates into CASSLSGGDGTYEQYF.

CDR3: CASRVRGAMNTEAFF. The CDR3 DNA is TGTGCCAGCAGGGTACGGGGGGCGATGAACACTGAAGCTTTCTTT. The chain has TRBV5-6 and TRBJ1-1, with a tentative D call TRBD1 (6 bases). V lost 5 bases and J lost 0, with 14 bases in between. This CDR3 spans 15 amino acids. Germline CDR1 SGHDT, CDR2 YYEEEE.

This clonotype showed up just a few times. The chain is built from TRBV9 and TRBJ2-1; 7 nucleotides align to TRBD2. The germline V gene encodes CDR1 SGDLS and CDR2 YYNGEE. CDR3 length: 16 residues. The J segment lost 3 bases and the V segment lost 4 bases, leaving 10 bases of the junction unmatched. The CDR3 DNA sequence: TGTGCCAGCAGCCCCCAGGGAAGCGGGAACTACAATGAGCAGTTCTTC. It encodes CASSPQGSGNYNEQFF.

In this sample, this clonotype turned up a few times. The V call is TRBV11-2, the J call TRBJ2-5; D may be TRBD2 (5 bases). Between the trimmed V and J ends, which lost 7 bases and 5 bases, there was a span of 11 bases. This CDR3 is built from 12 residues. CDR1 SGHAT and CDR2 FQNNGV come from the germline V gene. The CDR3 loop reads CASTAALETQYF. In nucleotides, the CDR3 is TGTGCCAGCACAGCGGCACTCGAGACCCAGTACTTC. The variable domain in full, completed from reference TRBV11-2 and TRBJ2-5, reads EAGVAQSPRYKIIEKRQSVAFWCNPISGHATLYWYQQILGQGPKLLIQFQNNGVVDDSQLPKDRFSAERLKGVDSTLKIQPAKLEDSAVYLCASTAALETQYFGPGTRLLVL.